Listed below are T cell receptor beta chains from one sample, sequenced in a study of T-cell memory formation after mild COVID-19. TCRdb recomputed calls from the 5' RACE reads with MiXCR, one row per CDR3 protein. The profile shows 120,000 or so distinct CDR3 sequences, about 17% of them singletons. Sequencing was performed on PBMCs or a T cell subset sorted from them (not recorded which). These TCRs come from a man younger than 35 who had mild COVID-19 (a few samples of this study predate the infection). Cell type and time point are not known. Both conserved end residues are part of each CDR3. The D gene is left open where the match is weak. Clone size is stated in some rows and not others, as once, few, many or a class when expanded.

d_gene: -; j_gene: TRBJ2-3; abundance: -; v_gene: TRBV2; CDR3aa: CASSASVLDTQYF; CDR3nt: TGTGCCAGCAGTGCTAGCGTGTTAGATACGCAGTATTTT
d_gene: -; j_gene: TRBJ2-7; abundance: -; v_gene: TRBV18; CDR3aa: CASSPLRDSSYEQYF; CDR3nt: TGTGCCAGCTCACCACTTCGGGATAGCTCCTACGAGCAGTACTTC
d_gene: -; j_gene: TRBJ1-1; abundance: few; v_gene: TRBV5-1; CDR3aa: CASSSITGMNTEAFF; CDR3nt: TGCGCCAGCAGCTCGATAACAGGGATGAACACTGAAGCTTTCTTT
d_gene: -; j_gene: TRBJ2-3; abundance: few; v_gene: TRBV7-2; CDR3aa: CASRIASTDTQYF; CDR3nt: TGTGCCAGCAGAATTGCGAGCACAGATACGCAGTATTTT
d_gene: TRBD1; j_gene: TRBJ2-1; abundance: -; v_gene: TRBV12-3/TRBV12-4; CDR3aa: CASSLRGSYNEQFF; CDR3nt: TGTGCCAGCAGCCTCAGGGGGTCCTACAATGAGCAGTTCTTC
d_gene: TRBD1; j_gene: TRBJ1-2; abundance: few; v_gene: TRBV4-3; CDR3aa: CASSQDRGTYGYTF; CDR3nt: TGCGCCAGCAGCCAAGACAGGGGGACATATGGCTACACCTTC
d_gene: -; j_gene: TRBJ2-3; abundance: many; v_gene: TRBV7-3; CDR3aa: CASSLKRTDTQYF; CDR3nt: TGTGCCAGCAGCTTAAAGAGGACAGATACGCAGTATTTT
d_gene: TRBD2; j_gene: TRBJ2-3; abundance: -; v_gene: TRBV7-2; CDR3aa: CASSWRRVLAGDTDTQYF; CDR3nt: TGTGCCAGCAGCTGGCGAAGGGTGCTAGCGGGAGACACAGATACGCAGTATTTT
d_gene: TRBD2; j_gene: TRBJ2-3; abundance: -; v_gene: TRBV7-2; CDR3aa: CASSLVASGGATYTQYF; CDR3nt: TGTGCCAGCAGCTTAGTAGCTAGCGGGGGAGCAACCTATACGCAGTATTTT
d_gene: -; j_gene: TRBJ1-5; abundance: -; v_gene: TRBV27; CDR3aa: CASRRKGGAGNQPQHF; CDR3nt: TGTGCCAGCAGAAGGAAAGGAGGGGCGGGCAATCAGCCCCAGCATTTT
d_gene: -; j_gene: TRBJ1-5; abundance: few; v_gene: TRBV12-3/TRBV12-4; CDR3aa: CASSPRFSGNQPQHF; CDR3nt: TGTGCCAGCAGTCCCCGTTTTTCAGGTAATCAGCCCCAGCATTTT
d_gene: TRBD2; j_gene: TRBJ2-1; abundance: few; v_gene: TRBV7-2; CDR3aa: CASSSIQLAAYNEQFF; CDR3nt: TGTGCCAGCAGCTCCATTCAACTAGCGGCCTACAATGAGCAGTTCTTC
d_gene: TRBD2; j_gene: TRBJ2-3; abundance: many; v_gene: TRBV7-2; CDR3aa: CASSLGLAYTDTQYF; CDR3nt: TGTGCCAGCAGCTTAGGACTAGCTTACACAGATACGCAGTATTTT
d_gene: -; j_gene: TRBJ2-5; abundance: few; v_gene: TRBV7-9; CDR3aa: CASSLARGLGETQYF; CDR3nt: TGTGCCAGCAGCTTAGCACGTGGCCTCGGAGAGACCCAGTACTTC
d_gene: -; j_gene: TRBJ2-1; abundance: many; v_gene: TRBV5-1; CDR3aa: CASSLRPDLSYNEQFF; CDR3nt: TGCGCCAGCAGCTTGCGTCCTGACCTCTCCTACAATGAGCAGTTCTTC
d_gene: -; j_gene: TRBJ2-5; abundance: -; v_gene: TRBV5-1; CDR3aa: CASSSSERLGGQYF; CDR3nt: TGCGCCAGCAGCTCGTCCGAGCGCCTGGGGGGCCAGTACTTC
d_gene: TRBD1; j_gene: TRBJ1-2; abundance: few; v_gene: TRBV20-1; CDR3aa: CSAERGRVTF; CDR3nt: TGCAGTGCTGAAAGGGGGCGAGTAACCTTC
d_gene: -; j_gene: TRBJ1-1; abundance: once; v_gene: TRBV29-1; CDR3aa: CSVEQGWTEAFF; CDR3nt: TGCAGCGTTGAGCAGGGGTGGACTGAAGCTTTCTTT
d_gene: -; j_gene: TRBJ2-7; abundance: -; v_gene: TRBV5-5; CDR3aa: CASSLETSSYEQYF; CDR3nt: TGTGCCAGCAGCTTGGAGACCAGCTCCTACGAGCAGTACTTC
d_gene: -; j_gene: TRBJ1-1; abundance: few; v_gene: TRBV24-1; CDR3aa: CATSEHGWGEAFF; CDR3nt: TGTGCCACCAGTGAGCACGGTTGGGGGGAAGCTTTCTTT
d_gene: -; j_gene: TRBJ2-1; abundance: -; v_gene: TRBV7-9; CDR3aa: CASSLGIVIQDEQFF; CDR3nt: TGTGCCAGCAGCTTAGGGATAGTGATCCAGGATGAGCAGTTCTTC
d_gene: -; j_gene: TRBJ1-5; abundance: many; v_gene: TRBV15; CDR3aa: CATSRNVRQAQHF; CDR3nt: TGTGCCACCAGCAGAAACGTAAGGCAGGCCCAGCATTTT
d_gene: -; j_gene: TRBJ1-4; abundance: -; v_gene: TRBV7-6; CDR3aa: CASSRRSAATNEKLFF; CDR3nt: TGTGCCAGCAGCCGTAGATCAGCTGCAACTAATGAAAAACTGTTTTTT
d_gene: TRBD1; j_gene: TRBJ1-1; abundance: -; v_gene: TRBV2; CDR3aa: CALSKGANTEAFF; CDR3nt: TGTGCCCTATCTAAGGGGGCGAACACTGAAGCTTTCTTT
d_gene: -; j_gene: TRBJ2-7; abundance: few; v_gene: TRBV7-2; CDR3aa: CASSLQGLPYYEQYF; CDR3nt: TGTGCCAGCAGCTTACAGGGGCTCCCCTACTACGAGCAGTACTTC
d_gene: TRBD1; j_gene: TRBJ2-1; abundance: few; v_gene: TRBV24-1; CDR3aa: CATSDGGQGLGEQFF; CDR3nt: TGTGCCACCAGTGATGGTGGACAGGGCCTAGGTGAGCAGTTCTTC
d_gene: TRBD2; j_gene: TRBJ2-3; abundance: -; v_gene: TRBV6-6; CDR3aa: CASSGVAGGTDTQYF; CDR3nt: TGTGCCAGCAGTGGAGTAGCGGGGGGAACAGATACGCAGTATTTT
d_gene: -; j_gene: TRBJ1-6; abundance: few; v_gene: TRBV9; CDR3aa: CASNLYNSPLHF; CDR3nt: TGTGCCAGCAACCTCTATAATTCACCCCTCCACTTT
d_gene: TRBD1; j_gene: TRBJ2-2; abundance: -; v_gene: TRBV11-3; CDR3aa: CASSPGTAAGELFF; CDR3nt: TGTGCCAGCAGCCCGGGGACAGCAGCCGGGGAGCTGTTTTTT
d_gene: -; j_gene: TRBJ2-3; abundance: -; v_gene: TRBV20-1; CDR3aa: CSARADFTDTQYF; CDR3nt: TGCAGTGCTAGAGCGGACTTCACAGATACGCAGTATTTT
d_gene: -; j_gene: TRBJ1-4; abundance: -; v_gene: TRBV10-3; CDR3aa: CAITQPVEGEKLFF; CDR3nt: TGTGCCATCACCCAGCCTGTGGAGGGTGAAAAACTGTTTTTT
d_gene: TRBD2; j_gene: TRBJ2-5; abundance: -; v_gene: TRBV6-2/TRBV6-3; CDR3aa: CASSYSPRGGNQETQYF; CDR3nt: TGTGCCAGCAGTTACTCTCCCCGCGGGGGGAACCAAGAGACCCAGTACTTC
d_gene: -; j_gene: TRBJ1-1; abundance: few; v_gene: TRBV5-1; CDR3aa: CASSRTGRENTEAFF; CDR3nt: TGCGCCAGCAGCAGGACGGGACGGGAGAACACTGAAGCTTTCTTT
d_gene: -; j_gene: TRBJ2-3; abundance: -; v_gene: TRBV27; CDR3aa: CASSPTRNTDTQYF; CDR3nt: TGTGCCAGCAGTCCAACTAGAAACACAGATACGCAGTATTTT
d_gene: -; j_gene: TRBJ2-3; abundance: -; v_gene: TRBV3-1; CDR3aa: CASSQAPLTTDTQYF; CDR3nt: TGTGCCAGCAGCCAAGCCCCTTTAACCACAGATACGCAGTATTTT
d_gene: -; j_gene: TRBJ1-3; abundance: many; v_gene: TRBV20-1; CDR3aa: CSARRSLVPGNTIYF; CDR3nt: TGCAGTGCTAGACGGTCACTTGTCCCTGGAAACACCATATATTTT
d_gene: -; j_gene: TRBJ1-2; abundance: few; v_gene: TRBV19; CDR3aa: CASHREFVGYTF; CDR3nt: TGTGCCAGCCACAGGGAATTTGTGGGCTACACCTTC
d_gene: -; j_gene: TRBJ1-3; abundance: few; v_gene: TRBV12-3/TRBV12-4; CDR3aa: CASRDTGTAGNTIYF; CDR3nt: TGTGCCAGCAGGGATACAGGGACGGCTGGAAACACCATATATTTT
d_gene: -; j_gene: TRBJ2-3; abundance: many; v_gene: TRBV5-1; CDR3aa: CASSTTDSTDTQYF; CDR3nt: TGCGCCAGCAGCACCACGGACAGCACAGATACGCAGTATTTT
d_gene: -; j_gene: TRBJ2-7; abundance: few; v_gene: TRBV7-2; CDR3aa: CASSHAYEQYF; CDR3nt: TGTGCCAGCAGCCACGCATACGAGCAGTACTTC
d_gene: -; j_gene: TRBJ2-3; abundance: -; v_gene: TRBV12-5; CDR3aa: CASGPPGGSTDTQYF; CDR3nt: TGTGCTAGTGGTCCGCCAGGGGGGAGCACAGATACGCAGTATTTT
d_gene: -; j_gene: TRBJ2-2; abundance: few; v_gene: TRBV11-2; CDR3aa: CASSLTVAGELFF; CDR3nt: TGTGCCAGCAGCTTAACCGTGGCCGGGGAGCTGTTTTTT
d_gene: -; j_gene: TRBJ1-6; abundance: -; v_gene: TRBV5-1; CDR3aa: CASSSGRDNSPLHF; CDR3nt: TGCGCCAGCAGCTCGGGACGAGATAATTCACCCCTCCACTTT
d_gene: -; j_gene: TRBJ2-2; abundance: -; v_gene: TRBV11-2; CDR3aa: CASSLDVWELFF; CDR3nt: TGTGCCAGCAGCTTAGACGTTTGGGAGCTGTTTTTT
d_gene: -; j_gene: TRBJ2-5; abundance: -; v_gene: TRBV29-1; CDR3aa: CSVSGRRETQYF; CDR3nt: TGCAGCGTATCGGGGAGACGAGAGACCCAGTACTTC
d_gene: TRBD1; j_gene: TRBJ1-6; abundance: -; v_gene: TRBV12-3/TRBV12-4; CDR3aa: CASSRGGQGLGGSPLHF; CDR3nt: TGTGCCAGCAGTCGCGGGGGACAGGGGCTCGGGGGGTCACCCCTCCACTTT
d_gene: -; j_gene: TRBJ2-3; abundance: -; v_gene: TRBV20-1; CDR3aa: CSARRNSARGTDTQYF; CDR3nt: TGCAGTGCCCGACGTAACTCAGCAAGGGGCACAGATACGCAGTATTTT
d_gene: -; j_gene: TRBJ2-5; abundance: few; v_gene: TRBV20-1; CDR3aa: CSASNRAETQYF; CDR3nt: TGCAGTGCTAGCAACAGGGCTGAGACCCAGTACTTC
d_gene: TRBD1; j_gene: TRBJ1-6; abundance: -; v_gene: TRBV5-1; CDR3aa: CASSWDRNNSPLHF; CDR3nt: TGCGCCAGCAGCTGGGACAGAAATAATTCACCCCTCCACTTT
d_gene: -; j_gene: TRBJ2-7; abundance: -; v_gene: TRBV7-2; CDR3aa: CASSLVPESYEQYF; CDR3nt: TGTGCCAGCAGCTTAGTCCCTGAATCCTACGAGCAGTACTTC
d_gene: -; j_gene: TRBJ2-7; abundance: few; v_gene: TRBV7-2; CDR3aa: CASSLEYNTYEQYF; CDR3nt: TGTGCCAGCAGTCTAGAGTACAATACCTACGAGCAGTACTTC
d_gene: -; j_gene: TRBJ2-5; abundance: -; v_gene: TRBV6-2/TRBV6-3; CDR3aa: CASQRGQETQYF; CDR3nt: TGTGCCAGCCAGCGCGGACAAGAGACCCAGTACTTC
d_gene: -; j_gene: TRBJ2-3; abundance: -; v_gene: TRBV11-2; CDR3aa: CASSLIGAGDTQYF; CDR3nt: TGTGCCAGCAGCTTAATTGGGGCGGGAGATACGCAGTATTTT
d_gene: TRBD2; j_gene: TRBJ2-3; abundance: few; v_gene: TRBV15; CDR3aa: CATSSGTSGDTDTQYF; CDR3nt: TGTGCCACCAGCAGTGGGACTAGCGGGGACACAGATACGCAGTATTTT
d_gene: TRBD2; j_gene: TRBJ2-3; abundance: few; v_gene: TRBV7-2; CDR3aa: CASSFASGTQYF; CDR3nt: TGTGCCAGCAGCTTCGCTAGCGGTACGCAGTATTTT
d_gene: -; j_gene: TRBJ2-3; abundance: few; v_gene: TRBV20-1; CDR3aa: CSARIVRRVNLSPDTQYF; CDR3nt: TGCAGTGCTAGAATCGTTCGACGGGTTAACTTGTCTCCTGATACGCAGTATTTT
d_gene: TRBD2; j_gene: TRBJ2-3; abundance: few; v_gene: TRBV20-1; CDR3aa: CSARNWVAGRTDTQYF; CDR3nt: TGCAGTGCTAGAAATTGGGTAGCGGGCCGCACAGATACGCAGTATTTT
d_gene: TRBD2; j_gene: TRBJ2-2; abundance: -; v_gene: TRBV2; CDR3aa: CASSHGLAGGINTGELFF; CDR3nt: TGTGCCAGCAGTCATGGACTAGCGGGGGGCATCAACACCGGGGAGCTGTTTTTT